The T cell receptor (beta chain) under discussion was sequenced for a study of identical twins. Only healthy Caucasians were enrolled as donors. The CDR3 consists of 20 residues. The germline V and J ends were trimmed by 3 bases and 5 bases, with 29 bases remaining between them. It was template switching that added a universal primer site, and there were unique molecular identifiers on the cDNA. A single record per CDR3 protein comes from TCRdb applying MiXCR to the 5' RACE reads. Here the sample spans about 240,000 distinct CDR3 sequences, roughly a tenth being singletons. The sequence was collected from a man aged 50-60 years in good health. The chain carries TRBV23-1 and TRBJ2-1; D possibly corresponds to TRBD2 (5 bases). TRBV23-1 is filed as an ORF, its function uncertain. Material: memory T cells sorted from blood. In DNA form, the CDR3 reads TGCGCCAGCAGTCAGTCCCCAAAACTTCCCCAGCGGAACTCTAACAATGAGCAGTTCTTC. This encodes CASSQSPKLPQRNSNNEQFF.